This is a list of T cell receptor beta chains from one sample in a study of cytotoxic CD8 clonotypes in ibrutinib-treated CLL. Sequenced by immunoSEQ multiplex PCR; TCRdb stores in-frame clones only, minus some. In the table there are about 130,000 clones, 75% to 90% of which are singletons. Source: PBMCs, taken after 24 months of ibrutinib treatment. The receptors originated from a human donor with chronic lymphocytic leukemia. CDR3s include the opening cysteine and the closing phenylalanine or tryptophan. The D gene is left open where the match is weak. Expanded clones get a size class; other rows say once, few or many, or leave the size out.

TRBJ1-2,TRBV12-5,TRBD1,few,13,TGTGCTAGTGGTTTGGGGACAGGGAATGGCTACACCTTC,CASGLGTGNGYTF
TRBJ2-3,TRBV27,NA,NA,17,TGTGCCAGCAGCCTACTCAGACAGGTGATGGGGACAGATACGCAGTATTTT,CASSLLRQVMGTDTQYF
TRBJ1-4,TRBV28,TRBD1,NA,15,TGTGCCAGCAGTACCAACAGGGGGCGTCGGGAAAAACTGTTTTTT,CASSTNRGRREKLFF
TRBJ1-1,TRBV7-2,NA,NA,16,TGTGCCAGCAGCGTTAGAACGGACGGTGGTAGGACTGAAGCTTTCTTT,CASSVRTDGGRTEAFF
TRBJ2-1,TRBV28,NA,NA,13,TGTGCCAGCAGATCCGGTGGAGGGAATGAGCAGTTCTTC,CASRSGGGNEQFF
TRBJ2-7,TRBV4-1,NA,few,14,TGCGCCAGCAGCCAAGTAGGGGGGAGGTACGAGCAGTACTTC,CASSQVGGRYEQYF
TRBJ1-2,TRBV30,NA,NA,14,TGTGCCTGGAGTGTCTCCGGGTTTAACTATGGCTACACCTTC,CAWSVSGFNYGYTF
TRBJ1-4,TRBV25-1,TRBD1,NA,14,TGTGCCAGCAGAGAGACAGGGCTTAATGAAAAACTGTTTTTT,CASRETGLNEKLFF
TRBJ2-7,TRBV28,NA,few,13,TGTGCCAGCAGTTTATCCGGCCCCTACGAGCAGTACTTC,CASSLSGPYEQYF
TRBJ2-7,TRBV19,NA,once,17,TGTGCCAGTAGTCCCGATGTCCATCGAGGGCTGGACTACGAGCAGTACTTC,CASSPDVHRGLDYEQYF
TRBJ2-5,TRBV6-5,NA,few,13,TGTGCCAGCCGGGACATACAGTTGGAGACCCAGTACTTC,CASRDIQLETQYF
TRBJ1-5,TRBV27,TRBD1,NA,13,TGTGCCAGCAGTTCGACAGGGAATCAGCCCCAGCATTTT,CASSSTGNQPQHF
TRBJ1-4,TRBV7-2,TRBD1,NA,17,TGTGCCAGCAGCTTCAAACGTCCACAGGGGGTATTGGAAAAACTGTTTTTT,CASSFKRPQGVLEKLFF
TRBJ1-3,TRBV7-2,NA,NA,15,TGTGCCAGCAGACCCGGACAGCGCTCTGGAAACACCATATATTTT,CASRPGQRSGNTIYF
TRBJ2-7,TRBV27,TRBD1,NA,16,TGTGCCAGCAGTTTAACTCCGGGACAGAGTACTTACGAGCAGTACTTC,CASSLTPGQSTYEQYF
TRBJ1-2,TRBV7-9,TRBD1,NA,14,TGTGCCAGCAGTTCCCCCGAGGGGGCGAATGGCTACACCTTC,CASSSPEGANGYTF
TRBJ1-2,TRBV28,TRBD1,NA,16,TGTGCCAGCAGTTTACAGGGGCAGGGGGCGTTAGGCGGCTACACCTTC,CASSLQGQGALGGYTF
TRBJ1-1,TRBV4-2,TRBD1,NA,14,TGTGCCAGCAGCCAAAACAGGGGGAACACTGAAGCTTTCTTT,CASSQNRGNTEAFF
TRBJ1-2,TRBV28,NA,NA,13,TGTGCCAGCAGTTTCATGAGCGACTATGGCTACACCTTC,CASSFMSDYGYTF
TRBJ2-3,TRBV6-6,TRBD2,NA,16,TGTGCCAGCAGTTACTCGCTAGCGGGGGGCACAGATACGCAGTATTTT,CASSYSLAGGTDTQYF
TRBJ2-5,TRBV2,TRBD2,NA,14,TGTGCCAGCAGTTTCCTCGGGGAGGGGGAGACCCAGTACTTC,CASSFLGEGETQYF
TRBJ1-4,TRBV7-9,NA,NA,13,TGTGCCAGCAGGGGCCTCATAGATGAAAAACTGTTTTTT,CASRGLIDEKLFF
TRBJ1-2,TRBV28,NA,NA,13,TGTGCCAGCAGTTTGGGTACAGGGAAAGGCTACACCTTC,CASSLGTGKGYTF
TRBJ1-5,TRBV4-3,NA,NA,16,TGCGCCAGCAGCCGGATTTATGGGCAGGCCCTTCAGCCCCAGCATTTT,CASSRIYGQALQPQHF
TRBJ1-4,TRBV19,NA,NA,15,TGTGCCAGTAGTATGAGGGGCAGGGAGGATGAAAAACTGTTTTTT,CASSMRGREDEKLFF
TRBJ2-7,TRBV28,NA,NA,16,TGTGCCAGCAGTTTATGGGGGATGGAGATAGAGGACGAGCAGTACTTC,CASSLWGMEIEDEQYF
TRBJ2-7,TRBV4-1,NA,NA,14,TGCGCCAGCAGCCAATTAGGACTCGTCTACGAGCAGTACTTC,CASSQLGLVYEQYF
TRBJ2-4,TRBV7-2,TRBD1,NA,15,TGTGCCAGCAGCCCGCTGGGACAGGGTGGAAACATTCAGTACTTC,CASSPLGQGGNIQYF
TRBJ2-1,TRBV7-2,NA,NA,13,TGTGCCAGCAGCTCCGGACGGTACAATGAGCAGTTCTTC,CASSSGRYNEQFF
TRBJ1-2,TRBV7-8,TRBD1,once,22,TGTGCCAGCAGCTTTTTACGTTCTCGGACGCGAGGAATCCGGGACAGCCTTATCGGCTACACCTTC,CASSFLRSRTRGIRDSLIGYTF
TRBJ2-5,TRBV15,NA,NA,15,TGTGCCACCAGCAGACGGACATTGTACCAAGAGACCCAGTACTTC,CATSRRTLYQETQYF
TRBJ2-7,TRBV6-6,TRBD1,NA,14,TGTGCCAGCCGACCGGGACAGGGACCCTACGAGCAGTACTTC,CASRPGQGPYEQYF
TRBJ2-6,TRBV9,TRBD2,NA,19,TGTGCCAGCAGCGCTAATCCGGGACTAGCGGACTCTGGGGCCAACGTCCTGACTTTC,CASSANPGLADSGANVLTF
TRBJ2-1,TRBV7-2,TRBD2,NA,15,TGTGCCAGCAGCTTGGGGGGGACCCACTACAATGAGCAGTTCTTC,CASSLGGTHYNEQFF
TRBJ1-2,TRBV6-5,NA,NA,14,TGTGCCAGCAGCAAAGGGGGGCTGGGCTATGGCTACACCTTC,CASSKGGLGYGYTF
TRBJ1-3,TRBV28,NA,many,14,TGTGCCAGCAGGGGGTCCTTGGGGGGAAACACCATATATTTT,CASRGSLGGNTIYF
TRBJ2-7,TRBV6-5,TRBD1,NA,13,TGTGCCACCCGGGACAGGAGCTCCTACGAGCAGTACTTC,CATRDRSSYEQYF
TRBJ2-2,TRBV19,NA,NA,15,TGTGCCAGTAGTATCAGGGAGAGGAACACCGGGGAGCTGTTTTTT,CASSIRERNTGELFF
TRBJ2-7,TRBV6-1,NA,NA,15,TGTGCCAGCAGTGACCGGACGGCCGGTGGGCTAGCGATGGACTTC,CASSDRTAGGLAMDF
TRBJ1-3,TRBV28,NA,NA,15,TGTGCCAGCAGTTCTACAGGCGGCCACGGGAACACCATATATTTT,CASSSTGGHGNTIYF
TRBJ1-1,TRBV9,NA,NA,14,TGTGCCAGCAGCCCTTATTTTCCGAACACTGAAGCTTTCTTT,CASSPYFPNTEAFF
TRBJ2-7,TRBV25-1,TRBD2,NA,15,TGTGCCAGCAGTGCGAGTCTAGCGGGGTCCTACGAGCAGTACTTC,CASSASLAGSYEQYF
TRBJ1-1,TRBV7-9,TRBD1,few,14,TGTGCCAGCAGCAGCGGGACAGGGAACACTGAAGCTTTCTTT,CASSSGTGNTEAFF
TRBJ1-1,TRBV7-3,TRBD1,few,14,TGTGCCAGCAGCCCCCGGACAGGGAGCACTGAAGCTTTCTTT,CASSPRTGSTEAFF
TRBJ1-5,TRBV4-2,NA,few,15,TGTGCCAGCAGCCTTCAGGGTGGCGGTAATCAGCCCCAGCATTTT,CASSLQGGGNQPQHF
TRBJ1-2,TRBV5-1,NA,medium-sized,16,TGCGCCAGCAGCCTGGGACCGGGACCTCGATTCTATGGCTACACCTTC,CASSLGPGPRFYGYTF
TRBJ2-2,TRBV4-2,TRBD1,NA,15,TGTGCCAGCAGCGTGTCCGGGACAGCTACCGGGGAGCTGTTTTTT,CASSVSGTATGELFF
TRBJ1-6,TRBV5-4,TRBD1,NA,16,TGTGCCAGCAGCCGTCCGGGACAGAGGACAAATTCACCCCTCCACTTT,CASSRPGQRTNSPLHF
TRBJ2-7,TRBV5-4,TRBD2,few,15,TGTGCCAGCAGCTTTAGGGCGGGAGTAGGTAACGAGCAGTACTTC,CASSFRAGVGNEQYF
TRBJ2-5,TRBV7-3,TRBD1,medium-sized,15,TGTGCCAGCAGCCAAGGGGGTACAGGGGAAGAGACCCAGTACTTC,CASSQGGTGEETQYF
TRBJ1-2,TRBV7-9,TRBD1,NA,15,TGTGCCAGCAGCCCGCGACAGGGGCGCGACGATGGCTACACCTTC,CASSPRQGRDDGYTF
TRBJ1-3,TRBV6-5,TRBD1,NA,15,TGTGCCAGCAGTAACACAGGGGTTGGAGGAAACACCATATATTTT,CASSNTGVGGNTIYF